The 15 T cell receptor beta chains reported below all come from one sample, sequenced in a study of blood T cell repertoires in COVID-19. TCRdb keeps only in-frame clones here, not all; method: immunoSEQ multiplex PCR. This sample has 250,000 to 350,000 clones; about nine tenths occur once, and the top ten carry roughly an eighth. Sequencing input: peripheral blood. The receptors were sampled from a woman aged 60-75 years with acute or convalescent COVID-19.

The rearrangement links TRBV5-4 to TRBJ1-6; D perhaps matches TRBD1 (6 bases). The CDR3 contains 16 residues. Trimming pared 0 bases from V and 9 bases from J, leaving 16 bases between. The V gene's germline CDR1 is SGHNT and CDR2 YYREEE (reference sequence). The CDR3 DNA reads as TGTGCCAGCAGCTTGGGGGGGCCCAGACCAACTTCACCCCTCCACTTT. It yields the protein CASSLGGPRPTSPLHF.

CDR3 protein: CASSPWQRANTGELFF. The CDR3 DNA reads TGTGCCAGCTCACCATGGCAGCGGGCGAACACCGGGGAGCTGTTTTTT. The chain recombines TRBV18 with TRBJ2-2; perhaps TRBD2 as D (6 bases). This CDR3 contains 16 residues. V lost 2 bases, J lost 0 bases, and 10 bases lay in between. CDR1 KGHSH and CDR2 LQKENI come from the germline V gene.

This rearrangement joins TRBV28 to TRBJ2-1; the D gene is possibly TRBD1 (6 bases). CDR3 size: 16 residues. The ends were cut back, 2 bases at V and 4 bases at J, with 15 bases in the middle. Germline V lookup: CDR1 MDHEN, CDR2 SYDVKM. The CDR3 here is CASSLGGASLYNEQFF. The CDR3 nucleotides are TGTGCCAGCAGTTTAGGGGGCGCATCCCTTTACAATGAGCAGTTCTTC.

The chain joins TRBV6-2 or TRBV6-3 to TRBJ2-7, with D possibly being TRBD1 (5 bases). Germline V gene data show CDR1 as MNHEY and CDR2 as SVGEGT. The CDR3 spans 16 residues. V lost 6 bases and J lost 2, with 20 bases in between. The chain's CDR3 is CASSYTPTAMAYEQYF. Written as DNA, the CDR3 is TGTGCCAGCAGCTATACCCCGACAGCGATGGCCTACGAGCAGTACTTC.

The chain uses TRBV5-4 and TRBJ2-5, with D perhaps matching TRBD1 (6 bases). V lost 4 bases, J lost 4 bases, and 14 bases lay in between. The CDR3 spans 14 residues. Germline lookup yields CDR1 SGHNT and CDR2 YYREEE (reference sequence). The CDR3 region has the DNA TGTGCCAGCAGCGCCGAGACAGGTTCAGAGACCCAGTACTTC. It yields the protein CASSAETGSETQYF. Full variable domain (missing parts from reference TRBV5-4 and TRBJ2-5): ETGVTQSPTHLIKTRGQQVTLRCSSQSGHNTVSWYQQALGQGPQFIFQYYREEENGRGNFPPRFSGLQFPNYSSELNVNALELDDSALYLCASSAETGSETQYFGPGTRLLVL.

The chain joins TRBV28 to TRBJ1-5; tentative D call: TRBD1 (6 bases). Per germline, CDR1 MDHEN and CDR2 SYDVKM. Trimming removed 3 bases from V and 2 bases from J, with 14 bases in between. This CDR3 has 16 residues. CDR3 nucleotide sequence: TGTGCCAGCAGTTTCGCCGAGGACAGTCGCAATCAGCCCCAGCATTTT. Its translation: CASSFAEDSRNQPQHF.

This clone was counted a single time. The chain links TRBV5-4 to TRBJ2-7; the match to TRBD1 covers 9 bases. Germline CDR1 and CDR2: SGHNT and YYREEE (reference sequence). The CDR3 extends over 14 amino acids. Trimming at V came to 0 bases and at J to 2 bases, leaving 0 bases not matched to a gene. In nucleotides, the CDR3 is TGTGCCAGCAGCTTGGACAGGGGGCCCTACGAGCAGTACTTC. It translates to CASSLDRGPYEQYF.

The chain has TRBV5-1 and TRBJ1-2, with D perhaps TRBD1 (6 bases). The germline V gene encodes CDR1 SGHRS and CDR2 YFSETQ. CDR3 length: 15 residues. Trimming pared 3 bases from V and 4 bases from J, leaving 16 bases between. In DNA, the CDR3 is TGCGCCAGCAGCTCTAGGACAGACCCATCCTATGGCTACACCTTC. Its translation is CASSSRTDPSYGYTF.

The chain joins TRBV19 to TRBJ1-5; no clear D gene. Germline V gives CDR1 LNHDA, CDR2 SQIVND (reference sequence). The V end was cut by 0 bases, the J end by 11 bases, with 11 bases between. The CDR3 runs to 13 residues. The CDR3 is CASSIDSERAQHF. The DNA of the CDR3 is TGTGCCAGTAGTATAGACAGTGAGCGAGCCCAGCATTTT.

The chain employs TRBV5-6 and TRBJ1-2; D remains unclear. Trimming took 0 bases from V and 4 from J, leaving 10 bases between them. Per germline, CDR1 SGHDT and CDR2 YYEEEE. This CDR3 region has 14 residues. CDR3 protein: CASSLVRFAYGYTF. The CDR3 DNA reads TGTGCCAGCAGCTTGGTCAGGTTTGCCTATGGCTACACCTTC.

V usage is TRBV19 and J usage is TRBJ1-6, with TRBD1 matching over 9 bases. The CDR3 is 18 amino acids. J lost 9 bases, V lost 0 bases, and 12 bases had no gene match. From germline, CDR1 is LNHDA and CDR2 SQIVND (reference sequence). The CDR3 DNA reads TGTGCCAGTAGTATAGATCTATCCGGGACAGGGATCGCTTCACCCCTCCACTTT. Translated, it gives CASSIDLSGTGIASPLHF.

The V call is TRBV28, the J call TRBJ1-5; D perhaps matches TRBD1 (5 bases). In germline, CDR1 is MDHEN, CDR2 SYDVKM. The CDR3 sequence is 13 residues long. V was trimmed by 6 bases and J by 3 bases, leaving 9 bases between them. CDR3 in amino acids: CASRGTINQPQHF. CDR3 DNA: TGTGCCAGCAGAGGGACTATCAATCAGCCCCAGCATTTT.

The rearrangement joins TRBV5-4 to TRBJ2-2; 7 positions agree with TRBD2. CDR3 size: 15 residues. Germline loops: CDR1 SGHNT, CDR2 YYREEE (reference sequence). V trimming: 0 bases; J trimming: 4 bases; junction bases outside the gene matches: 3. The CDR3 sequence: CASSLAGGFTGELFF. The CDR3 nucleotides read TGTGCCAGCAGCTTGGCGGGGGGATTCACCGGGGAGCTGTTTTTT.

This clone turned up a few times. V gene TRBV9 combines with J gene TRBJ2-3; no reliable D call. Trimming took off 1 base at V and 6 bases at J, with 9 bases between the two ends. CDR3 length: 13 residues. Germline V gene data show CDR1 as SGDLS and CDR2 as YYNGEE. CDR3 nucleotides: TGTGCCAGCAGCGTATCCCCCCTGGATACGCAGTATTTT. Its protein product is CASSVSPLDTQYF.

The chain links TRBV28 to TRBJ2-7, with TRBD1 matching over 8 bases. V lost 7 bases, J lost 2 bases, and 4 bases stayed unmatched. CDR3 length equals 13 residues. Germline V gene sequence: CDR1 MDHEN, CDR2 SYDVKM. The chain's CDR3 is CASNGQGTYEQYF. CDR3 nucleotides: TGTGCCAGCAACGGACAGGGTACCTACGAGCAGTACTTC.